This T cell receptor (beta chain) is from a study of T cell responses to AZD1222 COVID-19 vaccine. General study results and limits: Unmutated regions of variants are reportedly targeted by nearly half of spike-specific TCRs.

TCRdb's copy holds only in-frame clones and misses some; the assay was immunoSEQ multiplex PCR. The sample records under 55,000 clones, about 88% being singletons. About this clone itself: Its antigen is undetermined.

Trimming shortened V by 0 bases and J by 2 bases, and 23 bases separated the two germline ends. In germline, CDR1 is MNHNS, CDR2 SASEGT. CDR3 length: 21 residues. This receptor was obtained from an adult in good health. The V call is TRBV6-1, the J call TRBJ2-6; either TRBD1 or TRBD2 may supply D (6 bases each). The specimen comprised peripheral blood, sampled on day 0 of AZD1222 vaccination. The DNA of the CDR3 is TGTGCCAGCAGTGAAGCGTCCGGGGGCCGGCTGGATTATACTGGGGCCAACGTCCTGACTTTC. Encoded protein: CASSEASGGRLDYTGANVLTF.